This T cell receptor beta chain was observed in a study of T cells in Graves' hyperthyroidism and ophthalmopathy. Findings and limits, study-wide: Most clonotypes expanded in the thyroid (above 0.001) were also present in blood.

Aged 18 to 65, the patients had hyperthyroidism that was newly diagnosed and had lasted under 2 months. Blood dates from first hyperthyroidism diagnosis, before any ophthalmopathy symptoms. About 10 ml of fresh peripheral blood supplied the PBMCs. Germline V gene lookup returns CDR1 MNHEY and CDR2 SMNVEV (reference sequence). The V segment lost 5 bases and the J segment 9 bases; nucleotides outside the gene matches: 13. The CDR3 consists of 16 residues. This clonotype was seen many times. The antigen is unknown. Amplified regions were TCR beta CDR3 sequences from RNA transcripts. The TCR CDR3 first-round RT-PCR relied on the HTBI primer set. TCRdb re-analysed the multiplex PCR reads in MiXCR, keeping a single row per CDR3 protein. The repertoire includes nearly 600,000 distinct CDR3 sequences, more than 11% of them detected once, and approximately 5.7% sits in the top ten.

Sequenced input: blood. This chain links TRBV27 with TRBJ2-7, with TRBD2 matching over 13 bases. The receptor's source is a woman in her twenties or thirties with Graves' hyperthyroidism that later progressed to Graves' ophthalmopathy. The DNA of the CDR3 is TGTGCCAGCAGTGCTTACCTTACGGGACTAGCGGGAAGGCAGTACTTC. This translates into CASSAYLTGLAGRQYF.